The 30 T cell receptor beta chains below come from one sample, sequenced in a study of molecular identifiers for immune sequencing clone quantification (dated by TCRdb to the late 2010s). The method behind the library was PCR. Data came from an Illumina HiSeq 4000. Through fastp at Q25 and MiXCR, TCRdb rebuilt clones from the public reads, retaining in-frame beta chains. CDR3 protein sequences are deduplicated, and each keeps its most common genes and DNA. The sample yields tens of thousands of distinct CDR3 sequences; roughly 20% were counted once. Jointly, the top ten make up over 1.3% of the sample. The sequenced sample was naive CD8+ T cells from blood, with Jurkat cell RNA spiked in. The cell subset or site label for this specimen denotes: FACS-sorted CD8+CD4-CCR7+CD45RA+ naive T cells. All receptors derive from a human donor in good health. Some libraries in this study had Jurkat cell RNA spiked in.

This clonotype was counted many times. The rearrangement uses TRBV3-1 and TRBJ2-7, with D possibly matching TRBD2 (5 bases). The germline gives CDR1 LGHDT, CDR2 YNNKEL (reference sequence). The CDR3 length is 13 residues. The ends were cut back, 3 bases at V and 3 bases at J, with 9 bases in the middle. CDR3 in amino acids: CASSQTGDYEQYF. Here the CDR3 DNA reads TGTGCCAGCAGCCAGACCGGGGACTACGAGCAGTACTTC.

This clonotype was recorded many times. V and J are TRBV27 and TRBJ2-1; 14 nucleotides line up with TRBD2. Germline V gives CDR1 MNHEY, CDR2 SMNVEV (reference sequence). The CDR3 length is 16 residues. The junction had 6 bases not matched to a gene; V was cut back by 7 bases and J by 4 bases. CDR3 nucleotides: TGTGCCAGCACTAAAGGGACTAGCGGGAGTTACAATGAGCAGTTCTTC. This translates into CASTKGTSGSYNEQFF.

This clonotype was detected only a few times. The gene calls are TRBV2 and TRBJ1-1; 8 bases map to TRBD1. The junction had 6 bases not matched to a gene; V was cut back by 5 bases and J by 4 bases. The CDR3 length is 14 residues. The V gene's germline CDR1 is SNHLY and CDR2 FYNNEI. The CDR3 loop reads CASSSGQGATEAFF. The CDR3, as DNA: TGTGCCAGCAGTTCCGGACAGGGCGCCACTGAAGCTTTCTTT.

The genes are TRBV6-2 or TRBV6-3 and TRBJ2-1; 7 nucleotides match TRBD1. Germline V gene lookup returns CDR1 MNHEY and CDR2 SVGEGT. J was trimmed by 6 bases and V by 5 bases; bases with no gene match: 10. This CDR3 is 15 amino acids long. In nucleotides, the CDR3 is TGTGCCAGCAGTCATGGACAGGAATGGGGCAATGAGCAGTTCTTC. Translation gives CASSHGQEWGNEQFF.

Regarding this clonotype: A much larger clone differs from this one at a single base, so this may be a read error. The rearrangement links TRBV3-2 to TRBJ2-7. TRBV3-2 is listed as a pseudogene. The CDR3 runs 12 residues. CDR3 residues: CASRRRPREQYF. CDR3 DNA: TGTGCCAGCCGCCGGAGACCCCGCGAGCAGTACTTC.

Note on this clonotype: A much more abundant neighbour one base away suggests this may be a read error. The V call is TRBV28, the J call TRBJ2-5; 8 nucleotides line up with TRBD1. The CDR3 covers 12 residues. The germline V gene has CDR1 MDHEN and CDR2 SYDVKM. The CDR3 reads CAGSFDRGTQYF. The CDR3 DNA reads TGTGCCGGCAGTTTTGACAGGGGGACCCAGTACTTC.

Only a few counts were recorded for this clonotype. The CDR3 bases are TGTGCCAGCAGCGTCGGAGCTAGCCAAAGTAATGAGCAGTTCTTC. Its protein is CASSVGASQSNEQFF. The chain couples TRBV9 to TRBJ2-1; D may be TRBD2 (5 bases). This CDR3 is 15 amino acids long. The V gene's germline CDR1 is SGDLS and CDR2 YYNGEE. V gave up 2 bases and J gave up 7 bases, with 16 bases separating them. The variable domain in full, completed from reference TRBV9 and TRBJ2-1, reads DSGVTQTPKHLITATGQRVTLRCSPRSGDLSVYWYQQSLDQGLQFLIQYYNGEERAKGNILERFSAQQFPDLHSELNLSSLELGDSALYFCASSVGASQSNEQFFGPGTRLTVL.

This clonotype has at least ten counts. The chain is built from TRBV6-1 and TRBJ1-3, with D unclear. Trimming pared 7 bases from V and 0 bases from J, leaving 19 bases between. Germline CDR1 and CDR2: MNHNS and SASEGT. The CDR3 contains 17 residues. The CDR3 reads CASNNKGFRSSGNTIYF. As DNA, the CDR3 is TGTGCCAGCAATAACAAAGGGTTTAGAAGCTCTGGAAACACCATATATTTT.

This clonotype was seen many times. V gene TRBV10-3 combines with J gene TRBJ1-4, with 7 nucleotides matching TRBD1. The junction had 9 bases not matched to a gene; V was cut back by 2 bases and J by 3 bases. CDR1 ENHRY and CDR2 SYGVKD come from the germline V gene. The CDR3 totals 17 residues. This chain's CDR3 is CAISENGRGKANEKLFF. CDR3 nucleotide sequence: TGTGCCATCAGTGAGAACGGCAGGGGGAAGGCTAATGAAAAACTGTTTTTT.

This clonotype has a count of ten or more. CDR3 region: CASSEMPGPSYDEQYF. DNA of the CDR3: TGTGCCAGCAGTGAAATGCCGGGACCCTCCTATGACGAGCAGTACTTC. The chain is built from TRBV6-1 and TRBJ2-7, with D perhaps TRBD1 or TRBD2 (5 bases each). CDR3 length: 16 amino acids. Germline CDR1 reads MNHNS; CDR2 reads SASEGT. V lost 2 bases and J lost 5, with 19 bases in between.

As regards this clonotype: A much larger clone sits a single nucleotide away, making a read error possible. V usage is TRBV29-1 and J usage is TRBJ2-7; 11 bases are shared with TRBD2. V shed 4 bases and J 2 bases; nucleotides not matched to a gene: 13. Germline lookup yields CDR1 SQVTM and CDR2 ANQGSEA. The CDR3 is 17 residues long. The CDR3 nucleotides read TGCAGCGTTGGAGGGACTAGCGGTGGGGAGTTCGCCTACGAGCAGTACTTC. Translating gives CSVGGTSGGEFAYEQYF.

The chain employs TRBV11-1 and TRBJ2-5; TRBD2 matches 12 bases. V trimming: 4 bases; J trimming: 2 bases; junction bases outside the gene matches: 8. Germline values: CDR1 SGHAT, CDR2 FQDESV (reference sequence). CDR3 size: 17 residues. In nucleotides, the CDR3 is TGTGCCAGCAGCTCCTGGACTAGCGGGACTGATCAAGAGACCCAGTACTTC. The encoded protein is CASSSWTSGTDQETQYF.

This chain links TRBV6-5 with TRBJ2-1, with 10 bases fitting TRBD2. Per the germline V gene, CDR1 is MNHEY and CDR2 is SVGAGI. The V segment lost 6 bases and the J segment 5 bases; nucleotides outside the gene matches: 7. The CDR3 is 15 residues long. CDR3 residues: CASRPLAGFHNEQFF. For the CDR3, the DNA is TGTGCCAGCAGACCACTAGCGGGGTTCCACAATGAGCAGTTCTTC.

This clonotype was counted at least ten times. This CDR3 reads CASSLLPGLAATYEQYF. The CDR3 DNA sequence: TGTGCCAGCAGTTTATTACCGGGACTAGCGGCTACCTACGAGCAGTACTTC. The chain employs TRBV27 and TRBJ2-7; 11 bases line up with TRBD2. Germline values: CDR1 MNHEY, CDR2 SMNVEV (reference sequence). With V trimmed by 1 base and J by 2 bases, 7 bases remained unmatched. This CDR3 spans 17 amino acids.

This clonotype was recorded many times. V usage is TRBV7-2 and J usage is TRBJ2-1; 11 bases are shared with TRBD2. Germline V gene data show CDR1 as SGHTA and CDR2 as FQGNSA. There are 15 residues in the CDR3. Trimming cost V 0 bases and J 7 bases; bases outside gene matches: 2. DNA for the CDR3: TGTGCCAGCAGCTTAGCGGGACTAGCGGTTAATGAGCAGTTCTTC. Amino acid sequence: CASSLAGLAVNEQFF. Based on the CDR3 plus reference TRBV7-2 and TRBJ2-1, the full variable domain is GAGVSQSPSNKVTEKGKDVELRCDPISGHTALYWYRQSLGQGLEFLIYFQGNSAPDKSGLPSDRFSAERTGGSVSTLTIQRTQQEDSAVYLCASSLAGLAVNEQFFGPGTRLTVL.

This clonotype was picked up many times. CDR3 DNA: TGTGCCAGCAGCCAAGATGGAGAGGGGACGGTAGCAGAGACCCAGTACTTC. It specifies CASSQDGEGTVAETQYF. The rearrangement joins TRBV4-2 to TRBJ2-5, with D perhaps matching TRBD1 or TRBD2 (5 bases each). Germline CDR1 reads LGHNA; CDR2 reads YNFKEQ. The CDR3 is 17 amino acids. V was shortened by 0 bases and J by 4 bases, with 18 bases between the two germline ends.

There are many counts of this clonotype. The chain recombines TRBV4-1 with TRBJ1-5; D possibly corresponds to TRBD1 (5 bases). This CDR3 is built from 13 residues. The germline V gene has CDR1 MGHRA and CDR2 YSYEKL. V lost 0 bases, J lost 8 bases, and 8 bases lay in between. CDR3: CASSQERGEPQHF. For the CDR3, the DNA is TGCGCCAGCAGCCAAGAGAGGGGAGAGCCCCAGCATTTT.

This chain joins TRBV27 and TRBJ1-5; D is unresolved. CDR3 length: 12 amino acids. From germline, CDR1 is MNHEY and CDR2 SMNVEV (reference sequence). V shed 6 bases and J shed 4 bases, with 7 bases lying between them. CDR3: CASSPRNQPQHF. The CDR3 DNA sequence: TGTGCCAGCAGCCCCAGGAATCAGCCCCAGCATTTT.

This clonotype was detected many times. The V call is TRBV10-3, the J call TRBJ2-2; the match to TRBD1 covers 10 bases. Germline loops: CDR1 ENHRY, CDR2 SYGVKD. The CDR3 covers 17 residues. The J segment lost 1 base and the V segment lost 3 bases, leaving 5 bases of the junction unmatched. The CDR3 loop reads CAISDPGTGENTGELFF. The CDR3 nucleotides are TGTGCCATCAGTGATCCCGGGACAGGGGAGAACACCGGGGAGCTGTTTTTT.

About this clonotype: Compared with germline, one end of the junction differs, possibly owing to a read error. V and J are TRBV14 and TRBJ2-1; D gene ambiguous. The V gene's germline CDR1 is SGHDN and CDR2 FVKESK. This CDR3 region has 14 residues. The CDR3 DNA sequence: TGTGCCAGCAGCCAGGCTGACAATTACAATCAGCAGTTCTTC. Amino acid sequence: CASSQADNYNQQFF.

Ten or more counts support this clonotype. This chain links TRBV27 with TRBJ2-3; tentatively, D is TRBD1 or TRBD2 (5 bases each). Germline V gene sequence: CDR1 MNHEY, CDR2 SMNVEV (reference sequence). This CDR3 is built from 15 residues. The V gene lost 3 bases and the J gene lost 3 bases, with 13 bases spanning the gap. The chain's CDR3 is CASSLVRGRTDTQYF. The CDR3 coding sequence is TGTGCCAGCAGTTTGGTCCGGGGCAGGACAGATACGCAGTATTTT.

This clonotype was detected many times. This chain joins TRBV6-4 and TRBJ1-5; no clear D gene. The CDR3 sequence is 13 residues long. Trimming pared 8 bases from V and 3 bases from J, leaving 11 bases between. The V gene's germline CDR1 is MRHNA and CDR2 SNTAGT. As DNA, the CDR3 is TGTGCCAGCCCGCTCGGGTCCAATCAGCCCCAGCATTTT. Translated: CASPLGSNQPQHF.

The table lists this clonotype with many counts. The rearrangement joins TRBV30 to TRBJ2-6; 12 nucleotides agree with TRBD2. Germline loops: CDR1 GTSNPN, CDR2 SVGIG (reference sequence). V gave up 4 bases and J gave up 2 bases; unmatched junction bases: 6. The CDR3 is 17 residues long. The CDR3 spells CAWTRLAGVAGANVLTF. The CDR3 coding sequence is TGTGCCTGGACACGACTAGCGGGAGTGGCTGGGGCCAACGTCCTGACTTTC.

Ten or more counts support this clonotype. This chain connects TRBV6-2 or TRBV6-3 to TRBJ1-2, with no clear D. The CDR3 loop spans 12 amino acids. The germline gives CDR1 MNHEY, CDR2 SVGEGT. V was clipped by 7 bases and J by 2 bases, with 8 bases between them. CDR3 region: CASMERNYGYTF. CDR3 sequence (DNA): TGTGCCAGCATGGAGCGGAACTATGGCTACACCTTC.

This clonotype has a count of ten or more. V gene TRBV27 combines with J gene TRBJ1-1; no definite D call. The germline V and J ends were trimmed by 3 bases and 1 base, with 9 bases remaining between them. Germline lookup yields CDR1 MNHEY and CDR2 SMNVEV (reference sequence). The CDR3 spans 14 residues. This chain's CDR3 is CASSFLQSNTEAFF. In DNA, the CDR3 is TGTGCCAGCAGTTTTTTACAGTCGAACACTGAAGCTTTCTTT.

This clonotype was detected ten times or more. The rearrangement links TRBV18 to TRBJ2-2; D not resolved. The V end lost 3 bases, the J end lost 1 base, and 6 bases lay between the germline ends. The CDR3 runs 14 residues. Germline V gene data show CDR1 as KGHSH and CDR2 as LQKENI. The CDR3 nucleotides read TGTGCCAGCTCACCGGGCGGGAACACCGGGGAGCTGTTTTTT. Its translation is CASSPGGNTGELFF.

Turning to this clonotype: A read error may explain this, as a much larger clone is one base away. The chain couples TRBV5-1 to TRBJ2-7; D possibly corresponds to TRBD2 (5 bases). CDR3 size: 13 residues. Trimming took off 9 bases at V and 6 bases at J, with 19 bases between the two ends. Germline lookup yields CDR1 SGHRS and CDR2 YFSETQ. CDR3 protein: CATSLSGPTEQYF. Here the CDR3 DNA reads TGCGCCACCTCTCTCAGCGGTCCTACCGAGCAGTACTTC.

This clonotype was counted at least ten times. The chain has TRBV6-6 and TRBJ2-5, with D possibly TRBD1 on 5 matching bases. The germline CDR1 and CDR2 sequences are MNHNY and SVGAGI (reference sequence). The CDR3 runs 14 residues. V was pared by 2 bases and J by 3 bases, with 10 bases between. The CDR3 is CASSYAAGKETQYF. The CDR3 bases are TGTGCCAGCAGTTACGCCGCAGGGAAAGAGACCCAGTACTTC.

The V call is TRBV4-3, the J call TRBJ1-2; D gene unclear. CDR3 size: 13 residues. CDR1 LGHNA and CDR2 YSLEER come from the germline V gene. V shed 1 base and J shed 4 bases, with 7 bases lying between them. The CDR3 sequence: CASSQVLLYGYTF. In DNA, the CDR3 is TGCGCCAGCAGCCAAGTTCTACTCTATGGCTACACCTTC.

V and J are TRBV4-1 and TRBJ2-2; TRBD1 aligns across 10 bases. The ends lost 3 bases at V and 4 bases at J; junction bases unmatched: 2. Germline V gene lookup returns CDR1 MGHRA and CDR2 YSYEKL. There are 15 residues in the CDR3. The CDR3, as DNA: TGCGCCAGCAGCCAGTGGACAGGGGGCACCGGGGAGCTGTTTTTT. Amino acid sequence: CASSQWTGGTGELFF.